The present T cell receptor (beta chain) was sequenced within a study of identifying expanded T cells in peripheral blood. Produced via immunoSEQ multiplex PCR; TCRdb's table is partial and in-frame only. The sample lists more than 55,000 clones; 87% were seen once. Germline CDR1 is SGDLS and CDR2 is YYNGEE. The CDR3 extends over 14 amino acids. The germline V and J ends were trimmed by 6 bases and 1 base, with 13 bases remaining between them. Study-level results: Variance in clone template counts between two-week samples significantly increased with total template count across all healthy donors.

Remarks on this clone: Its antigen is undetermined.

The sequenced material came from blood. This chain connects TRBV9 to TRBJ1-1; a possible D gene is TRBD1 (6 bases). The sequence was collected from a person aged 18 to 70 in good health. The CDR3 nucleotides read TGTGCCAGCAATCGCGGACAGCCGAACACTGAAGCTTTCTTT. Its protein is CASNRGQPNTEAFF.